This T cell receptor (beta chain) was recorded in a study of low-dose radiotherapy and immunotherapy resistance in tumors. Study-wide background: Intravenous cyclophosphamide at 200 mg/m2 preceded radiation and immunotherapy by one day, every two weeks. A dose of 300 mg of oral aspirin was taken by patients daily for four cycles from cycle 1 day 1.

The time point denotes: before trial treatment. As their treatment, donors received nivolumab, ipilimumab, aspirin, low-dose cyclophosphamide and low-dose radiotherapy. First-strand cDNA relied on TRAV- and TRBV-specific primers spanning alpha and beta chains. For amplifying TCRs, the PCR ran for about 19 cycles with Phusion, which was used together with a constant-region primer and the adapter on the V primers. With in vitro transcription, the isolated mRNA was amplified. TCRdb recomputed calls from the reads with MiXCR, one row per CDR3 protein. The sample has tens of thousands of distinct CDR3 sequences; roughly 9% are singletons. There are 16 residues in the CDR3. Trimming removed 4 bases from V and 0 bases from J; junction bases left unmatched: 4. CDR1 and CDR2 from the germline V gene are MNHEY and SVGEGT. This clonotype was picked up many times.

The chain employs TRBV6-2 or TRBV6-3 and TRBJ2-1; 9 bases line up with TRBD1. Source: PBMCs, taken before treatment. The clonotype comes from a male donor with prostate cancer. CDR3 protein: CASSSGTGRSYNEQFF. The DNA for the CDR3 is TGTGCCAGCAGTTCCGGGACAGGGCGCTCCTACAATGAGCAGTTCTTC.